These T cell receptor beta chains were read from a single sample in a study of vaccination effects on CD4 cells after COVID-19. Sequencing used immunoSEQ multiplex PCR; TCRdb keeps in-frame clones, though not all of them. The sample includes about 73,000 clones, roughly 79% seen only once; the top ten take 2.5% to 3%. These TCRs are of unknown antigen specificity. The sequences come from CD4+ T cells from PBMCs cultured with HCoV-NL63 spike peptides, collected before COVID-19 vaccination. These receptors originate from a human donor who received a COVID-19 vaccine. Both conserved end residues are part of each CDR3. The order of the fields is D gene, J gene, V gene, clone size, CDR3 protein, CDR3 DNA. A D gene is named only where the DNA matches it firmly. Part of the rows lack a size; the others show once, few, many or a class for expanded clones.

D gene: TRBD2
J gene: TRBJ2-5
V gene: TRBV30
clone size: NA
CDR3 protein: CAWSEGLARQETQYF
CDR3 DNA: TGTGCCTGGAGTGAGGGACTAGCGAGACAAGAGACCCAGTACTTC

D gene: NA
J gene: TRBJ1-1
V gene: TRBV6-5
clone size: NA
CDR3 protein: CASSYSTSGDTEAFF
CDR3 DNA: TGTGCCAGCAGTTACTCGACGTCGGGGGACACGGAAGCTTTCTTT

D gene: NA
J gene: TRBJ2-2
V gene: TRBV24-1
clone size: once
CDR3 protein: CATSDPSRGRANTGELFF
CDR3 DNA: TGTGCCACCAGTGATCCTTCGAGGGGAAGGGCGAACACCGGGGAGCTGTTTTTT

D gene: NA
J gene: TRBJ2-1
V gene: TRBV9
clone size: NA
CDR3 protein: CASSVGWGGPDEQFF
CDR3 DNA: TGTGCCAGCAGCGTAGGGTGGGGGGGCCCGGATGAGCAGTTCTTC

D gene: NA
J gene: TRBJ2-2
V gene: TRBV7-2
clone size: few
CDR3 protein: CASSFRGERELFF
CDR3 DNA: TGTGCCAGCAGCTTTCGCGGGGAACGGGAGCTGTTTTTT

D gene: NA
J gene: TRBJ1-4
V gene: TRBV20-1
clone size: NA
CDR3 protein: CSAPVYEKLFF
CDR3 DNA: TGCAGTGCTCCGGTGTATGAAAAACTGTTTTTT

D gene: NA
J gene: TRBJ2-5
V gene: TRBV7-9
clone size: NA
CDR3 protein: CASSLYSAGVQETQYF
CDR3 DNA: TGTGCCAGCAGCTTGTATTCGGCAGGAGTTCAAGAGACCCAGTACTTC

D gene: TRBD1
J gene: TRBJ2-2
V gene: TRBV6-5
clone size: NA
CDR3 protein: CASTPTGGNTGELFF
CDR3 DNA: TGTGCCAGCACTCCGACAGGGGGCAACACCGGGGAGCTGTTTTTT

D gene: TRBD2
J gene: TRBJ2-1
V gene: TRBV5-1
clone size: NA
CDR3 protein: CASQSGLADFRIF
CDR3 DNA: TGCGCCAGCCAATCAGGACTAGCGGACTTCCGGATCTTC

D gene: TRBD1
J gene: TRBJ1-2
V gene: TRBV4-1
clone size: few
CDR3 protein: CASSQETGALYGYTF
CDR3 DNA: TGCGCCAGCAGCCAAGAGACAGGGGCCCTTTATGGCTACACCTTC

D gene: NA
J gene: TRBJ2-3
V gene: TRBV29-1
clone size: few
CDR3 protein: CSVDGGHTQYF
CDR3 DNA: TGCAGCGTTGATGGGGGACATACGCAGTATTTT

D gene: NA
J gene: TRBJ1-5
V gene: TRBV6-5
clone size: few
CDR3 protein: CASTDAWGTNQPQHF
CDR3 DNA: TGTGCCAGCACCGACGCGTGGGGTACCAATCAGCCCCAGCATTTT

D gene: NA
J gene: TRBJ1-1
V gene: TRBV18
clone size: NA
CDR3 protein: CASSPPAGLNTEAFF
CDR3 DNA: TGTGCCAGCTCACCACCGGCAGGGCTGAACACTGAAGCTTTCTTT

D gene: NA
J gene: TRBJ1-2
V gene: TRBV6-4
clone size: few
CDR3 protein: CASRGPSPDYGYTF
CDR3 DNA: TGTGCCAGCAGGGGACCTTCTCCGGACTATGGCTACACCTTC

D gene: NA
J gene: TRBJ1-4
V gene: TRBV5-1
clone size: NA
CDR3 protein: CASSLGLSSEKLFF
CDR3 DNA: TGCGCCAGCAGCTTGGGATTAAGTAGTGAAAAACTGTTTTTT

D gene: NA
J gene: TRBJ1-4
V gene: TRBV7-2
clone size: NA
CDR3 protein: CASSLLPRGGEKLFF
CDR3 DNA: TGTGCCAGCAGCTTATTACCCAGGGGAGGTGAAAAACTGTTTTTT

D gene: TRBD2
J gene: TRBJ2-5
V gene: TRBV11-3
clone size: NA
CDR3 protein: CASSWGLAGGRETQYF
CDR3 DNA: TGTGCCAGCAGCTGGGGACTAGCGGGGGGTAGGGAGACCCAGTACTTC

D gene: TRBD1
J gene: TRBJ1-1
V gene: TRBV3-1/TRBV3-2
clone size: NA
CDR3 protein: CASSTGASNTEAFF
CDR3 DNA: TGTGCCAGCAGCACAGGGGCGTCGAACACTGAAGCTTTCTTT

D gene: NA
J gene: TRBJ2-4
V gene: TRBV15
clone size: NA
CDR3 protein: CATSREATRGAKNIQYF
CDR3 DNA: TGTGCCACCAGCAGAGAGGCCACGAGAGGTGCCAAAAACATTCAGTACTTC

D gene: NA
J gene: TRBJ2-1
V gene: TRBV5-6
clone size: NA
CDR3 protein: CASSSGLSLYNEQFF
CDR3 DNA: TGTGCCAGCAGCTCGGGACTCTCCCTATACAATGAGCAGTTCTTC

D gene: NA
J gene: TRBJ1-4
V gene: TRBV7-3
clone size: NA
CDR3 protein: CASSLKPPGVGEKLFF
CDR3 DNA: TGTGCCAGCAGCCTAAAACCGCCAGGGGTAGGAGAAAAACTGTTTTTT

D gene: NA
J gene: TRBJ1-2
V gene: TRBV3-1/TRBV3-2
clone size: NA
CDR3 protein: CASSHMMGRLFF
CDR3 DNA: TGTGCCAGCAGCCATATGATGGGCAGGCTGTTCTTC

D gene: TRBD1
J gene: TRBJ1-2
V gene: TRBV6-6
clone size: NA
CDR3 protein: CASRTGVGYGYTF
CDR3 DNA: TGTGCCAGTCGGACAGGCGTAGGCTATGGCTACACCTTC

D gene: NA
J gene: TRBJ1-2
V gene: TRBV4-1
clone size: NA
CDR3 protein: CASSQDRVGGYTF
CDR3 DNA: TGCGCCAGCAGCCAAGACAGGGTAGGAGGCTACACCTTC

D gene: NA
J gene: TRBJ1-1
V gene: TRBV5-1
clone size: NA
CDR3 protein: CASSLAIGVDTEAFF
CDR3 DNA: TGCGCCAGCAGCTTGGCCATCGGGGTGGACACTGAAGCTTTCTTT

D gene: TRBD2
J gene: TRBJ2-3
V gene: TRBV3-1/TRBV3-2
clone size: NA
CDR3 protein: CASSQDALSGGTTDTQYF
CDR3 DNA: TGTGCCAGCAGCCAAGATGCCCTTAGCGGGGGGACCACAGATACGCAGTATTTT

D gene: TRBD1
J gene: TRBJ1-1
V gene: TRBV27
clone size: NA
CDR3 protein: CASRQQGPLNTEAFF
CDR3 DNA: TGTGCCAGCAGGCAACAGGGGCCATTGAACACTGAAGCTTTCTTT

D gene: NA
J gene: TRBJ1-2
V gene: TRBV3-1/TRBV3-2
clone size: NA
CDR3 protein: CASSQGSGVEYGYTF
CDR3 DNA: TGTGCCAGCAGCCAAGGGAGCGGGGTCGAGTATGGCTACACCTTC

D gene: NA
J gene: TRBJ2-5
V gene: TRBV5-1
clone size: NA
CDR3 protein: CASSLGVGTQETQYF
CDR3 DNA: TGCGCCAGCAGCTTGGGTGTAGGTACACAAGAGACCCAGTACTTC

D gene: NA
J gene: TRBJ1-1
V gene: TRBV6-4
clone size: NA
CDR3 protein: CASSVQSGTEAFF
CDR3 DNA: TGTGCCAGCAGTGTCCAGAGTGGGACTGAAGCTTTCTTT

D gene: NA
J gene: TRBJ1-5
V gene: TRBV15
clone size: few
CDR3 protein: CATSRVDQPQHF
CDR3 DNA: TGTGCCACCAGCAGAGTTGACCAGCCCCAGCATTTT

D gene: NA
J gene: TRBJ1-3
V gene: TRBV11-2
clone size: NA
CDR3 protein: CASSFSGNTIYF
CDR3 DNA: TGTGCCAGCAGCTTCTCCGGAAACACCATATATTTT

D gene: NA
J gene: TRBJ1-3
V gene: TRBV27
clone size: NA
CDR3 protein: CASTSPGSDTIYF
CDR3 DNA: TGTGCCAGCACTTCACCCGGGAGTGACACCATATATTTT

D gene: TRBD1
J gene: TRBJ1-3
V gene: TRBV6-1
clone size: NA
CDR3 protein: CASSDVQGLVRNTIYF
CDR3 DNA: TGTGCCAGCAGTGACGTACAGGGGTTGGTAAGAAACACCATATATTTT

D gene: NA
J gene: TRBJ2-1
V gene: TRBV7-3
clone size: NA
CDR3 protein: CASSFRGRTYNEQFF
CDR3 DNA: NA

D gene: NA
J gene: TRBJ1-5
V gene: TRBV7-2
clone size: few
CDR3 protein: CASSLQGGNQPQHF
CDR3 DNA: TGTGCCAGCAGCTTACAGGGAGGCAATCAGCCCCAGCATTTT

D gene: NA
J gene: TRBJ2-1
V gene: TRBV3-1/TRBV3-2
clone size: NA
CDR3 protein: CASNLGQNNEQFF
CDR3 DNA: TGTGCCAGCAACCTGGGACAAAACAATGAGCAGTTCTTC

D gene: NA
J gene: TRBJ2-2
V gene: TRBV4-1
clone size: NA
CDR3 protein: CASSQAQTNTGELFF
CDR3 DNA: TGCGCCAGCAGCCAAGCCCAGACGAACACCGGGGAGCTGTTTTTT

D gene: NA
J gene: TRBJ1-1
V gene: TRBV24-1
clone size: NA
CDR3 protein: CATSDPRAPGGGTEAFF
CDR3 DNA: TGTGCCACCAGTGATCCCCGGGCCCCAGGCGGTGGCACTGAAGCTTTCTTT

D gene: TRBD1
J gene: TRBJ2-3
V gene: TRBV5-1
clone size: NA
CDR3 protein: CASSLAGQGPSTDTQYF
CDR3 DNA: TGCGCCAGCAGCTTGGCCGGACAGGGTCCTAGCACAGATACGCAGTATTTT

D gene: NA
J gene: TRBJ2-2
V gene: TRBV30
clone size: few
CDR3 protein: CAWSPGPTGELFF
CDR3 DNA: TGTGCCTGGAGTCCGGGGCCCACCGGGGAGCTGTTTTTT

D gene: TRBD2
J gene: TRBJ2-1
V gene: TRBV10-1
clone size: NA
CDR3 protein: CASSGITGGEQFF
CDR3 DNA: TGCGCCAGCAGCGGCATAACGGGGGGTGAGCAGTTCTTC

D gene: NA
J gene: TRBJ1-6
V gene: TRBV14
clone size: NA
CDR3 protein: CASSQEGILAPLHF
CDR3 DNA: TGTGCCAGCAGCCAAGAGGGGATTTTGGCACCCCTCCACTTT

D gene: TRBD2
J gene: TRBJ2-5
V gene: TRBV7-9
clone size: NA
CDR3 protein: CASSKRGFQETQYF
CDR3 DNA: TGTGCCAGCAGCAAGCGGGGGTTTCAAGAGACCCAGTACTTC

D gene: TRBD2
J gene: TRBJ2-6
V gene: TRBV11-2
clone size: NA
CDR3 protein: CASSLEGGISGANVLTF
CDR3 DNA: TGTGCCAGCAGCTTAGAGGGGGGGATCTCTGGGGCCAACGTCCTGACTTTC

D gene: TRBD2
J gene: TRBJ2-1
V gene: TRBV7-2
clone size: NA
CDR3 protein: CASSFGGGLYNEQFF
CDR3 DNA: TGTGCCAGCAGCTTCGGCGGGGGTCTCTACAATGAGCAGTTCTTC

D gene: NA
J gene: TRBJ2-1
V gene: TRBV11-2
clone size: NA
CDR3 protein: CASSLVSMDGEQFF
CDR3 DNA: TGTGCCAGCAGCTTAGTGAGTATGGATGGTGAGCAGTTCTTC

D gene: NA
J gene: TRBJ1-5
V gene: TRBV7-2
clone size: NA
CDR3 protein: CASSGTWGQPQHF
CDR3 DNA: TGTGCCAGCAGCGGGACATGGGGACAGCCCCAGCATTTT

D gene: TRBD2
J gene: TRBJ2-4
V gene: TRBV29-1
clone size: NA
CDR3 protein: CSVTPGGTDIQYF
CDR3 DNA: TGCAGCGTGACCCCGGGAGGCACGGACATTCAGTACTTC

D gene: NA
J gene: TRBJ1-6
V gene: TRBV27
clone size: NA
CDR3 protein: CASSTGITNSPLHF
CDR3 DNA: TGTGCCAGCAGTACCGGGATCACCAATTCACCCCTCCACTTT

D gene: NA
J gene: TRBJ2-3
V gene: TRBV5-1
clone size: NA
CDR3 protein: CASSPAVARDTQYF
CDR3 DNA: TGCGCCAGCAGCCCGGCGGTGGCCAGGGATACGCAGTATTTT

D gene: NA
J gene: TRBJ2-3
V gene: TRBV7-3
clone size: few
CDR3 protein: CASSLIATSTDTQYF
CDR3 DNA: TGTGCCAGCAGCTTAATTGCTACTAGCACAGATACGCAGTATTTT

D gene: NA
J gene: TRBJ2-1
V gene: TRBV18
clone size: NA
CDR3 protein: CASSPPSGNEQFF
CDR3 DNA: TGTGCCAGCTCACCTCCCTCCGGGAATGAGCAGTTCTTC